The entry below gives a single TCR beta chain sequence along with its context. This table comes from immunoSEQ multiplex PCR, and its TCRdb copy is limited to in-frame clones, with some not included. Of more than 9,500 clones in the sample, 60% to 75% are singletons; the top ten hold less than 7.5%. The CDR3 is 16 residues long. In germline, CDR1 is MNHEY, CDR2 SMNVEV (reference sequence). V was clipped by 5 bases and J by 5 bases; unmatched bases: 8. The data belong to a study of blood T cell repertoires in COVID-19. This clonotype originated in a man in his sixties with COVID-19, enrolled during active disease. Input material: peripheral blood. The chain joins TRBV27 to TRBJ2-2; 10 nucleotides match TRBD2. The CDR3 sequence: CASSPTLGLATGELFF. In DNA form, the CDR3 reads TGTGCCAGCAGTCCTACCCTGGGACTAGCGACCGGGGAGCTGTTTTTT.